This T cell receptor beta chain is from a study of T cell repertoires in aging, cancer and after chemotherapy. Study-wide findings and caveats: Age-matched healthy donors had significantly more diverse, less clonal blood TCR repertoires than untreated cancer patients.

The V gene lost 1 base and the J gene lost 5 bases, with 5 bases spanning the gap. CDR3 length equals 13 residues. Germline assignment: CDR1 SGHTA and CDR2 FQGNSA. TRB rearrangements spanning V, D and J were amplified using mixed TRB-A/B primers. TCRdb ran MiXCR on the multiplex PCR reads and lists one entry per CDR3 protein. This table has about 14,000 distinct CDR3 sequences, 25% appearing once. Remarks on this clonotype: Antigen specificity is unknown.

Amplification of TCR beta used genomic DNA extracted from peripheral blood. This chain joins TRBV7-2 and TRBJ2-2; no reliable D call. The TCR sequence derives from a human donor in good health. The sequenced material came from blood. The CDR3 spells CASSLELTGELFF. CDR3 coding DNA: TGTGCCAGCAGCTTAGAGCTTACCGGGGAGCTGTTTTTT. Combining the CDR3 with reference TRBV7-2 and TRBJ2-2 gives the whole variable domain GAGVSQSPSNKVTEKGKDVELRCDPISGHTALYWYRQSLGQGLEFLIYFQGNSAPDKSGLPSDRFSAERTGGSVSTLTIQRTQQEDSAVYLCASSLELTGELFFGEGSRLTVL.